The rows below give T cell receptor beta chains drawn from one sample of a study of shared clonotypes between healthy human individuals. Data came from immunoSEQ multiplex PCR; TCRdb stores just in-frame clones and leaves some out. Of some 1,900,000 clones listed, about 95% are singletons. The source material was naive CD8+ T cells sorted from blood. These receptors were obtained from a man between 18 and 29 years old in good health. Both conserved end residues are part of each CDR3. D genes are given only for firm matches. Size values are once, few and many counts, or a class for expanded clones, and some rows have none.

cdr3_nt: TGTGCCAGCAGCGGGGACGGGAGGAGCACAGATACGCAGTATTTT
cdr3_aa: CASSGDGRSTDTQYF
d_call: TRBD2
v_call: TRBV9
clone_size: -
j_call: TRBJ2-3

cdr3_nt: TGTGCCAGCAGCTTACAGGGGCTGAGGACTGAAGCTTTCTTT
cdr3_aa: CASSLQGLRTEAFF
d_call: -
v_call: TRBV7-9
clone_size: -
j_call: TRBJ1-1

cdr3_nt: TGTGCCAGCTCACCGACAGGGTTGGAGACCCAGTACTTC
cdr3_aa: CASSPTGLETQYF
d_call: TRBD1
v_call: TRBV18
clone_size: -
j_call: TRBJ2-5

cdr3_nt: TGTGCCAGCAGCTTAGATCCGGGTTCCTACGAGCAGTACTTC
cdr3_aa: CASSLDPGSYEQYF
d_call: -
v_call: TRBV7-2
clone_size: -
j_call: TRBJ2-7

cdr3_nt: TGCGCCAGCAGCCAAGATAGTTTCGAGCGGGAGTCAACCGGGGAGCTGTTTTTT
cdr3_aa: CASSQDSFERESTGELFF
d_call: TRBD2
v_call: TRBV4-3
clone_size: -
j_call: TRBJ2-2

cdr3_nt: TGTGCCAGCAGCGCCAGACTCCAAGAGACCCAGTACTTC
cdr3_aa: CASSARLQETQYF
d_call: -
v_call: TRBV9
clone_size: -
j_call: TRBJ2-5

cdr3_nt: TGTGCCAGCAGTTACTCGATCTCGGTTGTGCCCCAGCATTTT
cdr3_aa: CASSYSISVVPQHF
d_call: -
v_call: TRBV6-5
clone_size: -
j_call: TRBJ1-5

cdr3_nt: TGTGCCAGCAGCTTATCGGGGTACACTGAAGCTTTCTTT
cdr3_aa: CASSLSGYTEAFF
d_call: -
v_call: TRBV7-3
clone_size: -
j_call: TRBJ1-1

cdr3_nt: TGTGCCAGCAGCCTTGACGAAACAGGGCCTCTTTACGAGCAGTACTTC
cdr3_aa: CASSLDETGPLYEQYF
d_call: -
v_call: TRBV5-6
clone_size: -
j_call: TRBJ2-7

cdr3_nt: TGTGCCAGCAGCGCCTTGGGACAGGGGGCAGGAGATACGCAGTATTTT
cdr3_aa: CASSALGQGAGDTQYF
d_call: TRBD1
v_call: TRBV9
clone_size: -
j_call: TRBJ2-3

cdr3_nt: TGTGCCAGCAGTGAAGGACAGAGCTCTGGAAACACCATATATTTT
cdr3_aa: CASSEGQSSGNTIYF
d_call: -
v_call: TRBV2
clone_size: -
j_call: TRBJ1-3

cdr3_nt: TGTGCCAGCAGGCAGGGAGGGGGGGGACTTCGTGAGCAGTACTTC
cdr3_aa: CASRQGGGGLREQYF
d_call: -
v_call: TRBV27
clone_size: once
j_call: TRBJ2-7

cdr3_nt: TGTGCCAGCAGCCACGGGACAGGGTTTGCTATGGGGGAGCTGTTTTTT
cdr3_aa: CASSHGTGFAMGELFF
d_call: TRBD1
v_call: TRBV7-9
clone_size: -
j_call: TRBJ2-2

cdr3_nt: TGTGCCAGTAGTCCCGGGACTCACACCTACGAGCAGTACTTC
cdr3_aa: CASSPGTHTYEQYF
d_call: -
v_call: TRBV19
clone_size: -
j_call: TRBJ2-7

cdr3_nt: TGTGCCAGCAGCCAATTCACGGACGGTGTTGGCTACACCTTC
cdr3_aa: CASSQFTDGVGYTF
d_call: -
v_call: TRBV14
clone_size: -
j_call: TRBJ1-2

cdr3_nt: TGTGCCAGCAAACAAGGGACGGACACAGATACGCAGTATTTT
cdr3_aa: CASKQGTDTDTQYF
d_call: -
v_call: TRBV6-5
clone_size: -
j_call: TRBJ2-3

cdr3_nt: TGTGCCAGCAGCCGGGGGGGGCTTGAAGCTTTCTTT
cdr3_aa: CASSRGGLEAFF
d_call: -
v_call: TRBV6-1
clone_size: -
j_call: TRBJ1-1

cdr3_nt: TGTGCCAGCAGTCCTAGCGGGAGCTTATACGAGCAGTACTTC
cdr3_aa: CASSPSGSLYEQYF
d_call: TRBD2
v_call: TRBV27
clone_size: -
j_call: TRBJ2-7

cdr3_nt: TGTGCCAGCAGCTTGGGGGGCATAGGGAGTGGAAACACCATATATTTT
cdr3_aa: CASSLGGIGSGNTIYF
d_call: -
v_call: TRBV7-8
clone_size: -
j_call: TRBJ1-3

cdr3_nt: TGTGCCAGCAGCTTGTTGGGGGCGTCTCAGCCCCAGCATTTT
cdr3_aa: CASSLLGASQPQHF
d_call: -
v_call: TRBV5-6
clone_size: -
j_call: TRBJ1-5

cdr3_nt: TGTGCCAGCAGCGTAGGTCAGTATCCTAGCGGGGGATTTCAAGAGACCCAGTACTTC
cdr3_aa: CASSVGQYPSGGFQETQYF
d_call: TRBD2
v_call: TRBV9
clone_size: -
j_call: TRBJ2-5

cdr3_nt: TGTGCCAGCAGCTTAAGTGGTAACGGCAATCAGCCCCAGCATTTT
cdr3_aa: CASSLSGNGNQPQHF
d_call: -
v_call: TRBV7-9
clone_size: once
j_call: TRBJ1-5

cdr3_nt: TGTGCCTGGAGTGGGGAAAGAGCTGAAGCTTTCTTT
cdr3_aa: CAWSGERAEAFF
d_call: -
v_call: TRBV30
clone_size: -
j_call: TRBJ1-1

cdr3_nt: TGTGCCACCAGCAGAGATGGGGTAGGGACAGTCGTCTCTGGGGCCAACGTCCTGACTTTC
cdr3_aa: CATSRDGVGTVVSGANVLTF
d_call: TRBD1
v_call: TRBV15
clone_size: -
j_call: TRBJ2-6

cdr3_nt: TGTGCCAGCTCACCGGATCGAAGGACAGGGCTAGCCAAAAACATTCAGTACTTC
cdr3_aa: CASSPDRRTGLAKNIQYF
d_call: TRBD1
v_call: TRBV18
clone_size: -
j_call: TRBJ2-4

cdr3_nt: TGTGCCAGCAGCCCCCCGACTCCGAACACCGGGGAGCTGTTTTTT
cdr3_aa: CASSPPTPNTGELFF
d_call: -
v_call: TRBV7-9
clone_size: -
j_call: TRBJ2-2

cdr3_nt: TGTGCCAGCAGCCAGGGGACAGGGATCACTGAAGCTTTCTTT
cdr3_aa: CASSQGTGITEAFF
d_call: TRBD1
v_call: TRBV13
clone_size: -
j_call: TRBJ1-1

cdr3_nt: TGTGCCAGCAGTCGGGACAGGGGGAACACTGAAGCTTTCTTT
cdr3_aa: CASSRDRGNTEAFF
d_call: TRBD1
v_call: TRBV2
clone_size: -
j_call: TRBJ1-1

cdr3_nt: TGTGCCAGCAGCCAAGAGTTAGCGGGGAGGGGGGAGCTGTTTTTT
cdr3_aa: CASSQELAGRGELFF
d_call: TRBD2
v_call: TRBV4-2
clone_size: -
j_call: TRBJ2-2

cdr3_nt: TGTGCCAGCAGCCCCTGGCACACCGGGGAGCTGTTTTTT
cdr3_aa: CASSPWHTGELFF
d_call: -
v_call: TRBV9
clone_size: -
j_call: TRBJ2-2

cdr3_nt: TGTGCCAGCAGCTTGGAAATTTATCGGACAGTAAACTACGAGCAGTACTTC
cdr3_aa: CASSLEIYRTVNYEQYF
d_call: -
v_call: TRBV5-8
clone_size: -
j_call: TRBJ2-7

cdr3_nt: TGTGCCAGCAGCTTAGGGGACGAGGTGACGGAGACCCAGTACTTC
cdr3_aa: CASSLGDEVTETQYF
d_call: -
v_call: TRBV13
clone_size: -
j_call: TRBJ2-5

cdr3_nt: TGTGCCAGCGGAAATTTAAACAGGGACCCGCAAGAGACCCAGTACTTC
cdr3_aa: CASGNLNRDPQETQYF
d_call: -
v_call: TRBV27
clone_size: -
j_call: TRBJ2-5

cdr3_nt: TGTGCCACCACACCCTCTGGAAACACCATATATTTT
cdr3_aa: CATTPSGNTIYF
d_call: -
v_call: TRBV10-3
clone_size: -
j_call: TRBJ1-3

cdr3_nt: TGTGCCAGCAGTTACGGGCGGGATTCACCCCTCCACTTT
cdr3_aa: CASSYGRDSPLHF
d_call: -
v_call: TRBV6-5
clone_size: -
j_call: TRBJ1-6

cdr3_nt: TGTGCCAGCAGCCTAGCGGGGGGGCATCAAGATACGCAGTATTTT
cdr3_aa: CASSLAGGHQDTQYF
d_call: TRBD2
v_call: TRBV13
clone_size: -
j_call: TRBJ2-3

cdr3_nt: TGTGCCAGCAGCCCACAGGGTTACGAGCAGTACTTC
cdr3_aa: CASSPQGYEQYF
d_call: -
v_call: TRBV14
clone_size: -
j_call: TRBJ2-7

cdr3_nt: TGTGCCAGCAGTCCGCCTAGCGGGGGGCTGGGAAATGAGCAGTTCTTC
cdr3_aa: CASSPPSGGLGNEQFF
d_call: TRBD2
v_call: TRBV27
clone_size: -
j_call: TRBJ2-1

cdr3_nt: TGTGCCTGGACAGTGACCGTGGACCTTGACAGTGAGCAGTTCTTC
cdr3_aa: CAWTVTVDLDSEQFF
d_call: -
v_call: TRBV30
clone_size: -
j_call: TRBJ2-1

cdr3_nt: TGTGCCAGCAGCTTCTTACAGGGTCTTAATGAAAAACTGTTTTTT
cdr3_aa: CASSFLQGLNEKLFF
d_call: -
v_call: TRBV7-9
clone_size: -
j_call: TRBJ1-4

cdr3_nt: TGTGCCAGCTCCCTTGGCCTCCTCCTCTCCTACGAGCAGTACTTC
cdr3_aa: CASSLGLLLSYEQYF
d_call: -
v_call: TRBV14
clone_size: -
j_call: TRBJ2-7

cdr3_nt: TGTGCCTGGAGTGCCGTAGCGGGAGCCTACGAGCAGTACTTC
cdr3_aa: CAWSAVAGAYEQYF
d_call: TRBD2
v_call: TRBV30
clone_size: -
j_call: TRBJ2-7

cdr3_nt: TGTGCCAGCAGTTTTCTGACTAGCGGGAGAATCGATGAGCAGTTCTTC
cdr3_aa: CASSFLTSGRIDEQFF
d_call: TRBD2
v_call: TRBV27
clone_size: once
j_call: TRBJ2-1

cdr3_nt: TGCGCCAGCAGCTTGGGGCCTAGCGGCTCCTACGAGCAGTACTTC
cdr3_aa: CASSLGPSGSYEQYF
d_call: TRBD2
v_call: TRBV5-1
clone_size: -
j_call: TRBJ2-7

cdr3_nt: TGTGCCAGCAGCTCAGACTCCTACGAGCAGTACTTC
cdr3_aa: CASSSDSYEQYF
d_call: -
v_call: TRBV5-6
clone_size: few
j_call: TRBJ2-7

cdr3_nt: TGTGCCAGCAGTCTACCCCCAACGGGGGTTTTTAATGAAAAACTGTTTTTT
cdr3_aa: CASSLPPTGVFNEKLFF
d_call: -
v_call: TRBV28
clone_size: -
j_call: TRBJ1-4

cdr3_nt: TGTGCCAGCGCGGGGGGGGTCTCCTACGAGCAGTACTTC
cdr3_aa: CASAGGVSYEQYF
d_call: TRBD2
v_call: TRBV19
clone_size: -
j_call: TRBJ2-7

cdr3_nt: TGTGCCAGCAGCGCCGGACTAGCGGGACGCTACAATGAGCAGTTCTTC
cdr3_aa: CASSAGLAGRYNEQFF
d_call: TRBD2
v_call: TRBV13
clone_size: once
j_call: TRBJ2-1

cdr3_nt: TGTGCCAGTAGTTTCGTTGGGGGGTTAGACCTCCCCCGGAACGGGGAGCTGTTTTTT
cdr3_aa: CASSFVGGLDLPRNGELFF
d_call: -
v_call: TRBV19
clone_size: -
j_call: TRBJ2-2

cdr3_nt: TGTGCCAGCGGAACGAGGACAGGGGGCATTTCACCCCTCCACTTT
cdr3_aa: CASGTRTGGISPLHF
d_call: TRBD1
v_call: TRBV19
clone_size: -
j_call: TRBJ1-6

cdr3_nt: TGCGCCAGCAGCGACCTAGATGGGGCCAACGTCCTGACTTTC
cdr3_aa: CASSDLDGANVLTF
d_call: -
v_call: TRBV10-2
clone_size: -
j_call: TRBJ2-6

cdr3_nt: TGTGCCACCGGAGGACTTGAGCGCTACGAGCAGTACTTC
cdr3_aa: CATGGLERYEQYF
d_call: -
v_call: TRBV15
clone_size: -
j_call: TRBJ2-7

cdr3_nt: TGCGCCAGCAGCCCGTGGACAGGGAATATCGACGAGCAGTACTTC
cdr3_aa: CASSPWTGNIDEQYF
d_call: TRBD1
v_call: TRBV5-1
clone_size: -
j_call: TRBJ2-7

cdr3_nt: TGTGCCAGCAGTTTACGAGGGGACACTGAAGCTTTCTTT
cdr3_aa: CASSLRGDTEAFF
d_call: -
v_call: TRBV28
clone_size: -
j_call: TRBJ1-1

cdr3_nt: TGTGCCAGCAGCTCACAGGGGTATGAAGCTGGGGCCAACGTCCTGACTTTC
cdr3_aa: CASSSQGYEAGANVLTF
d_call: TRBD1
v_call: TRBV13
clone_size: -
j_call: TRBJ2-6

cdr3_nt: TGTGCCAGCAGTGATCTGATTTCCTACGAGCAGTACTTC
cdr3_aa: CASSDLISYEQYF
d_call: -
v_call: TRBV6-1
clone_size: -
j_call: TRBJ2-7

cdr3_nt: TGCGCCAGCAGCCAAGAGTCTACTTTCCCCGGGGAGCTGTTTTTT
cdr3_aa: CASSQESTFPGELFF
d_call: -
v_call: TRBV4-1
clone_size: -
j_call: TRBJ2-2

cdr3_nt: TGTGCCAGCAGTGTCGGGGTAACCGGGGAGCTGTTTTTT
cdr3_aa: CASSVGVTGELFF
d_call: -
v_call: TRBV2
clone_size: -
j_call: TRBJ2-2

cdr3_nt: TGTGCCAGCAGCTTAGGGGGACAGCACACTGAAGCTTTCTTT
cdr3_aa: CASSLGGQHTEAFF
d_call: TRBD1
v_call: TRBV7-6
clone_size: -
j_call: TRBJ1-1